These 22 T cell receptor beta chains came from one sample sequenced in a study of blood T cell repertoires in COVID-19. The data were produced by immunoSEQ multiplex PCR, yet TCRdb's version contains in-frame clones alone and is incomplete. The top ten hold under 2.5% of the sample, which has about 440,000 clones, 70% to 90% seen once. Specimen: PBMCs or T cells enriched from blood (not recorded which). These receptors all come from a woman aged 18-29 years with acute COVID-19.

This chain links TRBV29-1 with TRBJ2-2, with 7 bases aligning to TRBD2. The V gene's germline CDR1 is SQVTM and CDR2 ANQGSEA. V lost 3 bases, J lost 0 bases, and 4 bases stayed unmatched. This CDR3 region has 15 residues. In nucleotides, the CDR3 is TGCAGCGTTGACGCTAGCGGTTCGAACACCGGGGAGCTGTTTTTT. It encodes CSVDASGSNTGELFF.

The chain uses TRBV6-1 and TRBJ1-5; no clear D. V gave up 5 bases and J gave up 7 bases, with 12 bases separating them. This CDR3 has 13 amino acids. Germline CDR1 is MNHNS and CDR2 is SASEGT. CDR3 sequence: CASSYSRVQPQHF. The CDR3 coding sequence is TGTGCCAGCAGTTATTCGAGGGTGCAGCCCCAGCATTTT.

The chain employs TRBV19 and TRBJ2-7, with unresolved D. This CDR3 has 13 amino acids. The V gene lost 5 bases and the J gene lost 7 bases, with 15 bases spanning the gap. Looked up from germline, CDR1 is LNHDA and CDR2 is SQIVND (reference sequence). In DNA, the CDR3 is TGTGCCAGTAGTTCAGAGGCGTTGGAAGAGCAGTACTTC. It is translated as CASSSEALEEQYF. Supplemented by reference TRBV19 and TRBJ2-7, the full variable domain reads DGGITQSPKYLFRKEGQNVTLSCEQNLNHDAMYWYRQDPGQGLRLIYYSQIVNDFQKGDIAEGYSVSREKKESFPLTVTSAQKNPTAFYLCASSSEALEEQYFGPGTRLTVT.

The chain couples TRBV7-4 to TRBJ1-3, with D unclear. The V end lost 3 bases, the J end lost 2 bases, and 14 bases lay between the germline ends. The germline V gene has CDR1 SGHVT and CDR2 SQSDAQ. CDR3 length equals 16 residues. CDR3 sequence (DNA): TGTGCCAGCAGCTTCCGTACACTAAACCCTGGAAACACCATATATTTT. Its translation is CASSFRTLNPGNTIYF.

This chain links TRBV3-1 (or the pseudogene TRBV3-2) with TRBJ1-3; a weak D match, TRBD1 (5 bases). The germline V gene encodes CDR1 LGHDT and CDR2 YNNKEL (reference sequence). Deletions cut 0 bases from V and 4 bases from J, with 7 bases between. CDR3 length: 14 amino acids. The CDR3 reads CASSQEGHGNTIYF. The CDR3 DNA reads TGTGCCAGCAGCCAAGAGGGGCACGGAAACACCATATATTTT.

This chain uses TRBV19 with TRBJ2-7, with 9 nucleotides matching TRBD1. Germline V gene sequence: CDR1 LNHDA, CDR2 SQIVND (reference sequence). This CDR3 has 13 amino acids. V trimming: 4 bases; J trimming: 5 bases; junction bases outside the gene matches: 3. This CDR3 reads CASSTGTGHEQYF. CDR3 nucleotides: TGTGCCAGTAGTACCGGGACAGGGCACGAGCAGTACTTC.

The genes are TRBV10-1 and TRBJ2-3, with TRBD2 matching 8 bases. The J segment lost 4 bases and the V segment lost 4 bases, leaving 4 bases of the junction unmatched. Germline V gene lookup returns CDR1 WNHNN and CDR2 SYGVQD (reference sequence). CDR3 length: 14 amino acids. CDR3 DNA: TGCGCCAGCAGTGCGGGGGGGCTCCCAGATACGCAGTATTTT. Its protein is CASSAGGLPDTQYF.

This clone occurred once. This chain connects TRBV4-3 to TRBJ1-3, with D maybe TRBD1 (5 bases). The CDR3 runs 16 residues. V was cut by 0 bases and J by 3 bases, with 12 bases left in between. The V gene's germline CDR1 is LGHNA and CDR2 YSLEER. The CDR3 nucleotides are TGCGCCAGCAGCCAAGAGTGGGGGGGAGGTGGAAACACCATATATTTT. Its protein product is CASSQEWGGGGNTIYF.

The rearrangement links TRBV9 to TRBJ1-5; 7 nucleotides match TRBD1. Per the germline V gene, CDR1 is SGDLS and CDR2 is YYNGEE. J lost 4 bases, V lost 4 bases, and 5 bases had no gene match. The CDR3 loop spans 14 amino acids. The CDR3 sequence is CASSSGQVNQPQHF. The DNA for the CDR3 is TGTGCCAGCAGCTCCGGACAGGTGAATCAGCCCCAGCATTTT.

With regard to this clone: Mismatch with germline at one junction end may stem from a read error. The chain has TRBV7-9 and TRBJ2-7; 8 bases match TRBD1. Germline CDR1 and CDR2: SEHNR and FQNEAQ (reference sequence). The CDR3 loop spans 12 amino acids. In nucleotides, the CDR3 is TGTGCCAGCAGCTTATCAGACAGGGGACAGGACTTC. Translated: CASSLSDRGQDF.

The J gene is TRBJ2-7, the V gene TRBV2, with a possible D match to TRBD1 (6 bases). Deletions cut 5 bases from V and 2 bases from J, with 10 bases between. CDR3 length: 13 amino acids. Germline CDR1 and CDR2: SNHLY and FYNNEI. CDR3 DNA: TGTGCCAGCAGTTGGACAGAGACCTACGAGCAGTACTTC. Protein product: CASSWTETYEQYF.

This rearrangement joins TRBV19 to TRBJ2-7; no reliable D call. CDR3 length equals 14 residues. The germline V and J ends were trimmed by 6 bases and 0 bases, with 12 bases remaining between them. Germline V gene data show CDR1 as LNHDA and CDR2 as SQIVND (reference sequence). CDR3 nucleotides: TGTGCCAGTAGAGGCGGAAAAGGCTCCTACGAGCAGTACTTC. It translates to CASRGGKGSYEQYF. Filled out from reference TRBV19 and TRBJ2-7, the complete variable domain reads DGGITQSPKYLFRKEGQNVTLSCEQNLNHDAMYWYRQDPGQGLRLIYYSQIVNDFQKGDIAEGYSVSREKKESFPLTVTSAQKNPTAFYLCASRGGKGSYEQYFGPGTRLTVT.

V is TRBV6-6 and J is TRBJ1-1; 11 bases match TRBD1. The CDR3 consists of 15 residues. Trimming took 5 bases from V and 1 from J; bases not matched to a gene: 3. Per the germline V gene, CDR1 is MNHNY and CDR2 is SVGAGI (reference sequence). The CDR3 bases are TGTGCCAGCAGTAGGGACAGGGGGACGAACACTGAAGCTTTCTTT. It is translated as CASSRDRGTNTEAFF.

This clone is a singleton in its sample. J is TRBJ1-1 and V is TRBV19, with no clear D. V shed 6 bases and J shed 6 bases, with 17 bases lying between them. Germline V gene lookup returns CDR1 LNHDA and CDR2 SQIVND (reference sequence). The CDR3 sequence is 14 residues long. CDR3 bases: TGTGCCAGTAGCGACAACCCCGAGAGGGCTGAAGCTTTCTTT. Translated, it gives CASSDNPERAEAFF.

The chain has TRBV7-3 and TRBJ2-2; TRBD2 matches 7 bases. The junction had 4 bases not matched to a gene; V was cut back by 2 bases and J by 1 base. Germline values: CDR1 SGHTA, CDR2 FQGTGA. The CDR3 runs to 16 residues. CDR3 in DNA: TGTGCCAGCAGCTTATTGGTAGCGGGGAACACCGGGGAGCTGTTTTTT. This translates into CASSLLVAGNTGELFF.

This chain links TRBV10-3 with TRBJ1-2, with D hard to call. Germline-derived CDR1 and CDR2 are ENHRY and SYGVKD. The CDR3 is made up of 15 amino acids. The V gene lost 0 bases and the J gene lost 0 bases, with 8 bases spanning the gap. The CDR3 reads CAISESKQTNYGYTF. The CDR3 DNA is TGTGCCATCAGTGAGTCAAAGCAAACTAACTATGGCTACACCTTC.

CDR3 amino acids: CASSPSGRYEQYF. CDR3 nucleotide sequence: TGTGCCAGCAGCCCTAGCGGGAGATACGAGCAGTACTTC. The chain uses TRBV14 and TRBJ2-7, with 10 positions matching TRBD2. From germline, CDR1 is SGHDN and CDR2 FVKESK. The CDR3 is made up of 13 amino acids. V lost 4 bases to trimming and J lost 4 bases; unmatched junction nucleotides: 1.

CDR3 protein: CASSPGHPPYEQYF. DNA for the CDR3: TGTGCCAGCAGTCCGGGACATCCACCCTACGAGCAGTACTTC. The chain recombines TRBV6-6 with TRBJ2-7; TRBD1 is a possible D gene (6 bases). The V and J ends lost 5 bases and 2 bases respectively, with 13 bases between them. The CDR3 totals 14 residues. Germline CDR1 and CDR2: MNHNY and SVGAGI (reference sequence).

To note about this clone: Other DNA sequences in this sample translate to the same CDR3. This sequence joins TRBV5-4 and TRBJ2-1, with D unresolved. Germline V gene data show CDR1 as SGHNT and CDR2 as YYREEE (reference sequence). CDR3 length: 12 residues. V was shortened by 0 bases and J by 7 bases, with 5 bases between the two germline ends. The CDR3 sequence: CASSLDGNEQFF. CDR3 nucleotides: TGTGCCAGCAGCTTGGACGGGAATGAGCAGTTCTTC.

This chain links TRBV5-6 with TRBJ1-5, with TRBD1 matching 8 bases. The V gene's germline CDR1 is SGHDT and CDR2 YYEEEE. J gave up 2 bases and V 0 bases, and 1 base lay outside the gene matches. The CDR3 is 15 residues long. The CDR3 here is CASSLGGQGNQPQHF. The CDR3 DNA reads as TGTGCCAGCAGCTTGGGGGGACAGGGCAATCAGCCCCAGCATTTT.

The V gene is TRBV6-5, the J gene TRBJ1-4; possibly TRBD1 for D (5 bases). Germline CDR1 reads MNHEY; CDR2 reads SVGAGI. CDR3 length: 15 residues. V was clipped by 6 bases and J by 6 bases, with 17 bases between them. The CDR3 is CASSKKGIKDEKLFF. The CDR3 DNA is TGTGCCAGCAGCAAAAAGGGGATTAAGGATGAAAAACTGTTTTTT.

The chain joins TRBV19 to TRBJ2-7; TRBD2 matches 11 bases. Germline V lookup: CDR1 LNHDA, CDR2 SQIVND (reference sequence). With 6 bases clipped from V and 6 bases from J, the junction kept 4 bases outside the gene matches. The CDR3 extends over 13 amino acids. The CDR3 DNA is TGTGCCAGTAGGGGACTAGCGGCGAGCGAGCAGTACTTC. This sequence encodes CASRGLAASEQYF.